What follows are 17 T cell receptor beta chains derived from one specimen sequenced in a study of T cell repertoires in cytomegalovirus infection (dated by TCRdb to the late 2010s). Instrument on record: Illumina HiSeq 1500. The raw public data were reprocessed by TCRdb itself: fastp quality trimming at Q25, MiXCR clonotype calling, in-frame beta chains only. CDR3 protein duplicates are merged, each entry listing the most common genes and DNA. The sample data list 350,000 to 550,000 distinct CDR3 sequences, and approximately 32% of these were observed just once. Of the sample, around 13% falls within the top ten clones. Sequenced sample: PBMCs. The receptor source for this set is a human donor in good health (CMV status not recorded). Some clones in this sample may be carry-over from other donors' samples.

This clonotype has just a few counts. V and J are TRBV11-2 and TRBJ1-1; weak D call: TRBD1 (5 bases). The CDR3 runs 17 residues. The germline V gene encodes CDR1 SGHAT and CDR2 FQNNGV. Deletions cut 0 bases from V and 0 bases from J, with 14 bases between. CDR3 region: CASSLEIGGTLNTEAFF. The CDR3, as DNA: TGTGCCAGCAGCTTAGAGATCGGGGGAACGTTGAACACTGAAGCTTTCTTT.

As concerns this clonotype: Just one base apart from a much larger clone, this may be a read error. J is TRBJ2-7 and V is TRBV7-2, with TRBD2 as a possible D gene (6 bases). Germline values: CDR1 SGHTA, CDR2 FQGNSA. The CDR3 covers 12 residues. CDR3 region: CASSGGTYEHYF. The CDR3, as DNA: TGTGCCAGCAGCGGGGGGACCTACGAGCATTACTTC.

The chain recombines TRBV2 with TRBJ2-6; D gene unclear. This CDR3 region has 15 residues. V lost 8 bases, J lost 0 bases, and 11 bases lay in between. Germline loops: CDR1 SNHLY, CDR2 FYNNEI. CDR3 sequence reads: CASLNRASGANVLTF. For the CDR3, the DNA is TGTGCCAGCTTAAACCGAGCCTCTGGGGCCAACGTCCTGACTTTC.

Concerning this clonotype: A much larger clone differs by one base, so this may be a read error. CDR3 loop: CASSFDGGNQPQHF. CDR3 bases: TGTGCCAGCAGCTTCGACGGAGGCAATCAGCCCCAGCATTTT. The chain employs TRBV7-2 and TRBJ1-5, with D unclear. V was pared by 3 bases and J by 2 bases, with 8 bases between. In germline, CDR1 is SGHTA, CDR2 FQGNSA. The length of the CDR3 is 14 residues.

On this clonotype: A read error is possible here, since a much larger clone lies one base away. The chain employs TRBV6-5 and TRBJ1-1; weak D call: TRBD1 (5 bases). The germline CDR1 and CDR2 sequences are MNHEY and SVGAGI. The CDR3 extends over 13 amino acids. The CDR3 protein is CASSPGRYTEALF. The CDR3 coding sequence is TGTGCCAGCAGCCCGGGGCGTTACACTGAAGCTTTATTT.

This chain links TRBV19 with TRBJ1-4, with 7 bases lining up with TRBD1. V trimming: 7 bases; J trimming: 0 bases; junction bases outside the gene matches: 11. CDR3 length: 17 residues. The germline CDR1 and CDR2 sequences are LNHDA and SQIVND (reference sequence). The DNA for the CDR3 is TGTGCCAGTATTACCGGGACAGCGGGTGCAACTAATGAAAAACTGTTTTTT. Protein: CASITGTAGATNEKLFF.

For this clonotype: This may be a read error: a much more frequent sequence differs by one nucleotide. The chain combines TRBV6-6 with TRBJ2-3; no clear D gene. The germline CDR1 and CDR2 sequences are MNHNY and SVGAGI (reference sequence). The CDR3 is made up of 15 amino acids. The ends were cut back, 3 bases at V and 5 bases at J, with 15 bases in the middle. The CDR3: CASSYIADGIDTQYF. The CDR3 DNA reads as TGTGCCAGCAGTTATATTGCGGACGGCATAGATACGCAGTATTTT.

The sample holds a few counts of this clonotype. The chain has TRBV12-3 or TRBV12-4 and TRBJ2-3; 7 positions agree with TRBD2. After removal of 4 bases from V and 3 bases from J, the junction contained 10 bases not matched to a gene. This CDR3 comprises 16 residues. Here the CDR3 reads CASSYMQRGGTDTQYF. The CDR3 bases are TGTGCCAGCAGTTACATGCAGCGGGGAGGTACAGATACGCAGTATTTT.

The V gene is TRBV6-2 or TRBV6-3, the J gene TRBJ1-5; D is undetermined. CDR1 is MNHEY and CDR2 is SVGEGT in the germline V gene. This CDR3 region has 13 residues. Trimming pared 2 bases from V and 6 bases from J, leaving 8 bases between. CDR3 amino acids: CASSYSVGQPQHF. The CDR3 DNA reads as TGTGCCAGCAGTTACAGTGTGGGTCAGCCCCAGCATTTT.

To note about this clonotype: The CDR3 does not end in the conserved phenylalanine or tryptophan, so this is likely a read error. The chain links TRBV7-3 to TRBJ1-5; maybe TRBD1 (5 bases). There are 9 residues in the CDR3. CDR1 SGHTA and CDR2 FQGTGA come from the germline V gene. In DNA form, the CDR3 reads TGTGATGGGACTCAGCCCCAGCATTGT. Translating gives CDGTQPQHC.

This clonotype has more than one count but fewer than ten. The gene calls are TRBV7-8 and TRBJ2-5; D not certain. The CDR3 has 16 amino acids. Trimming removed 5 bases at V and 1 base at J, with 17 bases between. CDR1 and CDR2 from the germline V gene are SGHVS and FQNEAQ. The CDR3 nucleotides read TGTGCCAGCAGCACCATCTCGGTACAGACCCAAGAGACCCAGTACTTC. Translating it yields CASSTISVQTQETQYF.

In this sample, this clonotype turned up a few times. V usage is TRBV6-6 and J usage is TRBJ1-3; perhaps TRBD1 as D (6 bases). V shed 6 bases and J shed 4 bases, with 13 bases lying between them. CDR1 and CDR2 from the germline V gene are MNHNY and SVGAGI (reference sequence). This CDR3 comprises 14 residues. CDR3 loop: CASRQTGTGNTIYF. The CDR3 DNA sequence: TGTGCCAGCAGACAGACAGGCACGGGAAACACCATATATTTT.

There are a few counts of this clonotype. The chain employs TRBV4-3 and TRBJ1-4; no firm D call. Germline CDR1 reads LGHNA; CDR2 reads YSLEER. The CDR3 spans 16 residues. The V end was cut by 0 bases, the J end by 0 bases, with 8 bases between. The CDR3 spells CASSQDWSATNEKLFF. The CDR3 region has the DNA TGCGCCAGCAGCCAAGACTGGAGTGCAACTAATGAAAAACTGTTTTTT.

This clonotype turned up a few times. The chain uses TRBV12-3 or TRBV12-4 and TRBJ1-1; D is perhaps TRBD1 (6 bases). V dropped 5 bases and J dropped 1 base, with 11 bases sitting between them. The CDR3 is 14 residues long. The CDR3 DNA reads as TGTGCCAGCAGTCAACAGGGACCGAACACTGAAGCTTTCTTT. Its translation: CASSQQGPNTEAFF.

The chain is built from TRBV19 and TRBJ1-4; D perhaps matches TRBD1 (5 bases). The V gene lost 8 bases and the J gene lost 4 bases, with 14 bases spanning the gap. CDR3 length: 14 residues. Germline V gene data show CDR1 as LNHDA and CDR2 as SQIVND (reference sequence). The CDR3 DNA reads TGTGCCAGTCGCTATCCAGGGAGTAATGAAAAACTGTTTTTT. Its protein product is CASRYPGSNEKLFF. The full variable domain, its missing parts supplied by reference TRBV19 and TRBJ1-4, is DGGITQSPKYLFRKEGQNVTLSCEQNLNHDAMYWYRQDPGQGLRLIYYSQIVNDFQKGDIAEGYSVSREKKESFPLTVTSAQKNPTAFYLCASRYPGSNEKLFFGSGTQLSVL.

A few counts support this clonotype. The chain carries TRBV15 and TRBJ2-1; D might be TRBD1 (5 bases). Germline assignment: CDR1 LNHNV and CDR2 YYDKDF (reference sequence). V lost 0 bases to trimming and J lost 6 bases, with 15 bases between them. The CDR3 consists of 16 residues. The CDR3 is CATSRDSTGERNEQFF. CDR3 in DNA: TGTGCCACCAGCAGAGATAGTACAGGCGAACGCAATGAGCAGTTCTTC. Combining the CDR3 with reference TRBV15 and TRBJ2-1 gives the whole variable domain DAMVIQNPRYQVTQFGKPVTLSCSQTLNHNVMYWYQQKSSQAPKLLFHYYDKDFNNEADTPDNFQSRRPNTSFCFLDIRSPGLGDTAMYLCATSRDSTGERNEQFFGPGTRLTVL.

J is TRBJ1-4 and V is TRBV20-1; D is undetermined. CDR1 and CDR2 (germline): DFQATT, SNEGSKA (reference sequence). The CDR3 is made up of 16 amino acids. Trimming left V 0 bases short and J 7 bases short, with 18 bases between. DNA of the CDR3: TGCAGTGCTAGAGACCCCCTGGACGGCCCTGGTGAAAAACTGTTTTTT. This gives the protein CSARDPLDGPGEKLFF.